What follows is one TCR beta chain and its context. These data are taken from a study of blood T cell repertoires in COVID-19. For the study at large: The United States, Italy and Spain were the sources of the acute and convalescent COVID-19 samples. T cells, B-cell-depleted T cells, or PBMCs provided the cDNA or gDNA that served as material.

Authors' analysis steps: Researchers report that nucleated cell counts were estimated from reference gene primer amplification. This table comes from immunoSEQ multiplex PCR, and its TCRdb copy is limited to in-frame clones, with some not included. That table furnishes V, J and clone size, whereas the DNA furnished D and trimming. Of some 250,000 clones detected, roughly 91% appear once; the ten largest clones hold around 0.98%. Between the trimmed V and J ends, which lost 3 bases and 0 bases, there was a span of 12 bases. The V gene's germline CDR1 is KGHSH and CDR2 LQKENI. This CDR3 is 16 amino acids long.

Sequencing used peripheral blood. This TCR came from a woman in her thirties or forties who had recovered from COVID-19. This chain uses TRBV18 with TRBJ1-3; D may be TRBD1 (6 bases). CDR3 sequence: CASSPTRQDSGNTIYF. DNA of the CDR3: TGTGCCAGCTCACCTACACGACAGGACTCTGGAAACACCATATATTTT.